Reported below is one T cell receptor beta chain. As yet, its antigen is unknown. For the second PCR, which ran for about 6 to 11 cycles, a sample-barcoded 5' primer and a J-beta primer mix were used. Each CDR3 protein is one row after TCRdb ran MiXCR on the 5' RACE reads. The repertoire holds roughly 1,000,000 distinct CDR3 sequences, with under 30% as singletons. The germline V and J ends were trimmed by 0 bases and 2 bases, with 12 bases remaining between them. Looked up from germline, CDR1 is DFQATT and CDR2 is SNEGSKA (reference sequence). This CDR3 comprises 15 residues. The entry originates in a study of blood T cells in healthy people across ages. Study context: Template switching captured about one barcoded beta molecule per two T cells. Study-level findings and limits: Observed TCR beta diversity per million T cells went down as age went up. This fall followed a roughly linear course with age.

These data were also reused for a study on T cells of mothers and their children. This second study notes: Sequencing got over 9 million TCR beta CDR3 reads from each mother and several million from each child.

The TCR comes from a girl aged 2-10 years in good health. V usage is TRBV20-1 and J usage is TRBJ2-3; possibly TRBD1 or TRBD2 for D (5 bases each). The sequenced sample consisted of blood. The CDR3 loop is CSARDRGFLTDTQYF. The CDR3 bases are TGCAGTGCTAGAGATCGGGGCTTCCTCACAGATACGCAGTATTTT.